The 2 T cell receptor beta chains reported below all come from one sample, sequenced in a study of T cells in Graves' hyperthyroidism and ophthalmopathy. The source material, RNA transcripts, was used to amplify TCR beta CDR3 regions. The primer set for the first-round RT-PCR of the TCR CDR3 was HTBI. TCRdb ran MiXCR on the multiplex PCR reads and lists one entry per CDR3 protein. The data hold approximately 590,000 distinct CDR3 sequences, with 15% to 18% observed a single time. The sample was blood. Receptors originate from a woman aged 25-40 years with Graves' hyperthyroidism.

This clonotype has a count of ten or more. This chain joins TRBV7-2 and TRBJ1-3; D gene uncertain. Germline V gives CDR1 SGHTA, CDR2 FQGNSA. Trimming took off 3 bases at V and 0 bases at J, with 9 bases between the two ends. This CDR3 comprises 15 residues. In nucleotides, the CDR3 is TGTGCCAGCAGCTTTGCGGGAGGCTCTGGAAACACCATATATTTT. This encodes CASSFAGGSGNTIYF.

This clonotype was counted at least ten times. The chain combines TRBV7-2 with TRBJ2-5; TRBD2 is a possible D gene (6 bases). The CDR3 is made up of 14 amino acids. V lost 2 bases and J lost 5, with 12 bases in between. Germline values: CDR1 SGHTA, CDR2 FQGNSA. The CDR3 sequence is CASSLLGRGETQYF. CDR3 in DNA: TGTGCCAGCAGCTTATTAGGGCGGGGCGAGACCCAGTACTTC.